These 18 T cell receptor beta chains originate from one sample sequenced in a study of blood T cell repertoires in COVID-19. Some clones are missing from TCRdb's copy, which holds only in-frame ones; the method was immunoSEQ multiplex PCR. This sample carries under 85,000 clones, roughly 87% of them seen once, and the ten largest clones take more than 5.5%. Material for sequencing was peripheral blood. These receptors came from a man between 65 and 85 years old with acute or convalescent COVID-19.

The gene calls are TRBV29-1 and TRBJ2-2; the match to TRBD1 covers 8 bases. Germline trimming cut 6 bases from V and 0 bases from J; bases unmatched to any gene: 3. CDR3 length: 14 residues. Germline CDR1 reads SQVTM; CDR2 reads ANQGSEA. CDR3 coding DNA: TGCAGCGTGGCGACAGGGGCGAACACCGGGGAGCTGTTTTTT. The encoded protein is CSVATGANTGELFF.

The chain carries TRBV7-9 and TRBJ1-4; 9 bases agree with TRBD1. Germline V lookup: CDR1 SEHNR, CDR2 FQNEAQ (reference sequence). V gave up 5 bases and J gave up 8 bases; unmatched junction bases: 6. This CDR3 has 14 residues. The CDR3 protein is CASSPGTGREKLFF. The DNA of the CDR3 is TGTGCCAGCAGCCCAGGGACAGGGAGGGAAAAACTGTTTTTT.

The rearrangement links TRBV29-1 to TRBJ1-3; D is unresolved. Germline CDR1 is SQVTM and CDR2 is ANQGSEA. The CDR3 is 13 amino acids. Trimming pared 7 bases from V and 2 bases from J, leaving 12 bases between. CDR3 region: CSATGLPGNTIYF. DNA for the CDR3: TGCAGCGCGACTGGACTCCCTGGAAACACCATATATTTT.

With regard to this clone: Additional DNA sequences in this sample encode the identical CDR3. This chain uses TRBV4-1 with TRBJ1-5; TRBD1 matches at 7 bases. V lost 1 base and J lost 2; bases outside the gene matches: 2. Germline CDR1 reads MGHRA; CDR2 reads YSYEKL. This CDR3 region has 15 residues. The CDR3 loop reads CASSQGRGGNQPQHF. The DNA of the CDR3 is TGCGCCAGCAGCCAAGGCAGGGGGGGCAATCAGCCCCAGCATTTT.

The DNA for the CDR3 is TGTGCCAGCAGTTTTTCCGAGCGGGACTATAACACCGGGGAGCTGTTTTTT. This codes for CASSFSERDYNTGELFF. J is TRBJ2-2 and V is TRBV27; TRBD2 agrees at 7 bases. Germline lookup yields CDR1 MNHEY and CDR2 SMNVEV (reference sequence). The ends lost 3 bases at V and 2 bases at J; junction bases unmatched: 9. The CDR3 extends over 17 amino acids.

This clone was detected only once. The chain joins TRBV27 to TRBJ1-5; D might be TRBD1 (6 bases). The CDR3 covers 18 residues. The germline V gene has CDR1 MNHEY and CDR2 SMNVEV (reference sequence). Trimming stripped 2 bases from V and 3 bases from J, with 20 bases between. Here the CDR3 DNA reads TGTGCCAGCAGTTTAGGGGCCCCCGGGACAAGCCTCAATCAGCCCCAGCATTTT. The encoded protein is CASSLGAPGTSLNQPQHF.

The V and J genes are TRBV29-1 and TRBJ2-1, with TRBD1 identical over 7 bases. J gave up 0 bases and V 3 bases, and 5 bases lay outside the gene matches. Looked up from germline, CDR1 is SQVTM and CDR2 is ANQGSEA. The CDR3 covers 15 residues. This chain's CDR3 is CSVEGQLSSYNEQFF. The CDR3 DNA reads TGCAGCGTTGAGGGACAGCTAAGCTCCTACAATGAGCAGTTCTTC.

This chain connects TRBV4-1 to TRBJ1-5; no reliable D call. Per the germline V gene, CDR1 is MGHRA and CDR2 is YSYEKL. Trimming left V 0 bases short and J 2 bases short, with 14 bases between. CDR3 length: 17 residues. The CDR3 bases are TGCGCCAGCAGCCAAGATCCGGGAGTGGGCGGCAATCAGCCCCAGCATTTT. Amino acids: CASSQDPGVGGNQPQHF.

The rearrangement links TRBV15 to TRBJ2-1; TRBD2 is a possible D gene (6 bases). V lost 0 bases, J lost 0 bases, and 12 bases lay in between. The CDR3 contains 17 residues. Looked up from germline, CDR1 is LNHNV and CDR2 is YYDKDF (reference sequence). CDR3 nucleotides: TGTGCCACCAGCAGAGACGCTAGCGTAAGCTCCTACAATGAGCAGTTCTTC. Protein: CATSRDASVSSYNEQFF.

The chain joins TRBV7-2 to TRBJ2-1; D may be TRBD1 (5 bases). Trimming shortened V by 1 base and J by 1 base, and 8 bases separated the two germline ends. The CDR3 has 15 amino acids. CDR1 and CDR2 from the germline V gene are SGHTA and FQGNSA. CDR3 DNA sequence: TGTGCCAGCAGCTTAGGGCAGGGTTCCTACAATGAGCAGTTCTTC. This codes for CASSLGQGSYNEQFF.

The chain links TRBV7-9 to TRBJ2-5, with D hard to call. Deletions cut 5 bases from V and 5 bases from J, with 12 bases between. The CDR3 loop spans 13 amino acids. Per germline, CDR1 SEHNR and CDR2 FQNEAQ (reference sequence). CDR3 loop: CASSPPRSETQYF. CDR3 bases: TGTGCCAGCAGCCCCCCGAGGTCCGAGACCCAGTACTTC.

This clone was recorded once. The V gene is TRBV5-1, the J gene TRBJ2-1, with TRBD1 as a possible D gene (7 bases). V was shortened by 1 base and J by 4 bases, with 12 bases between the two germline ends. Germline CDR1 SGHRS, CDR2 YFSETQ. The length of the CDR3 is 15 residues. The CDR3 is CASSLMQGGYNEQFF. The CDR3 nucleotides are TGCGCCAGCAGCTTGATGCAGGGGGGATACAATGAGCAGTTCTTC.

The genes are TRBV29-1 and TRBJ2-3; tentatively, D is TRBD1 (6 bases). Looked up from germline, CDR1 is SQVTM and CDR2 is ANQGSEA. Trimming shortened V by 0 bases and J by 0 bases, and 13 bases separated the two germline ends. This CDR3 region has 16 residues. The CDR3: CSVEDPGTSSTDTQYF. DNA for the CDR3: TGCAGCGTTGAAGACCCTGGGACATCGAGCACAGATACGCAGTATTTT.

The chain couples TRBV16 to TRBJ1-4; the match to TRBD1 covers 7 bases. The CDR3 contains 14 residues. The germline V gene encodes CDR1 KGHSY and CDR2 FQNENV. V lost 5 bases to trimming and J lost 5 bases; unmatched junction nucleotides: 5. CDR3 coding DNA: TGTGCCAGCAGCAAGACAGGGACGAATGAAAAACTGTTTTTT. It specifies CASSKTGTNEKLFF.

The chain combines TRBV7-2 with TRBJ2-2; possible D gene TRBD2, 5 bases. Germline-derived CDR1 and CDR2 are SGHTA and FQGNSA. This CDR3 is built from 16 residues. V lost 5 bases to trimming and J lost 2 bases, with 15 bases between them. The CDR3, as DNA: TGTGCCAGCAGCGCCGCCTACGGGATAAACACCGGGGAGCTGTTTTTT. Translating gives CASSAAYGINTGELFF.

V gene TRBV4-3 combines with J gene TRBJ1-4; no reliable D call. Germline V CDR1 and CDR2: LGHNA, YSLEER. V lost 0 bases and J 8 bases, leaving 13 bases between the germline ends. The CDR3 extends over 15 amino acids. CDR3 in amino acids: CASSQDLAGGEKLFF. DNA of the CDR3: TGCGCCAGCAGCCAAGATCTGGCAGGTGGCGAAAAACTGTTTTTT.

V and J are TRBV28 and TRBJ1-1; a weak D match, TRBD1 (6 bases). Germline loops: CDR1 MDHEN, CDR2 SYDVKM. The CDR3 is made up of 14 amino acids. Trimming removed 4 bases from V and 1 base from J, with 10 bases in between. The DNA of the CDR3 is TGTGCCAGCAGTTCCGGACAGAAGAACACTGAAGCTTTCTTT. This encodes CASSSGQKNTEAFF.

The chain links TRBV5-1 to TRBJ1-4; tentative D call: TRBD1 (5 bases). Germline lookup yields CDR1 SGHRS and CDR2 YFSETQ. The CDR3 is 15 residues long. V was shortened by 4 bases and J by 8 bases, with 18 bases between the two germline ends. CDR3 region: CASSLGGSRREKLFF. CDR3 sequence (DNA): TGCGCCAGCAGCCTTGGGGGGAGCCGTCGAGAAAAACTGTTTTTT. Drawing the rest from reference TRBV5-1 and TRBJ1-4, the complete variable domain is KAGVTQTPRYLIKTRGQQVTLSCSPISGHRSVSWYQQTPGQGLQFLFEYFSETQRNKGNFPGRFSGRQFSNSRSEMNVSTLELGDSALYLCASSLGGSRREKLFFGSGTQLSVL.